This T cell receptor (beta chain) was documented in a study of shared T cell receptors in the human thymus. Germline lookup yields CDR1 MNHNY and CDR2 SVGAGI (reference sequence). The CDR3 is made up of 13 amino acids. Trimming took 6 bases from V and 3 from J, leaving 11 bases between them. Assay used: immunoSEQ multiplex PCR; TCRdb lists only in-frame clones, some missing. The sample includes roughly 500,000 clones, more than 75% of them seen just once. The same specimen was also included in a second study, on human thymus T cells. According to that study: Repertoires sampled from thymus and blood appeared biased in V and J gene usage.

The receptor's source is a boy less than two years old with a congenital heart defect. The sequencing sample was made of thymocytes. The rearrangement links TRBV6-6 to TRBJ2-5; possibly TRBD1 for D (5 bases). The CDR3 DNA follows: TGTGCCAGCAGAGAACCAGGGAAAGAGACCCAGTACTTC. Protein product: CASREPGKETQYF.